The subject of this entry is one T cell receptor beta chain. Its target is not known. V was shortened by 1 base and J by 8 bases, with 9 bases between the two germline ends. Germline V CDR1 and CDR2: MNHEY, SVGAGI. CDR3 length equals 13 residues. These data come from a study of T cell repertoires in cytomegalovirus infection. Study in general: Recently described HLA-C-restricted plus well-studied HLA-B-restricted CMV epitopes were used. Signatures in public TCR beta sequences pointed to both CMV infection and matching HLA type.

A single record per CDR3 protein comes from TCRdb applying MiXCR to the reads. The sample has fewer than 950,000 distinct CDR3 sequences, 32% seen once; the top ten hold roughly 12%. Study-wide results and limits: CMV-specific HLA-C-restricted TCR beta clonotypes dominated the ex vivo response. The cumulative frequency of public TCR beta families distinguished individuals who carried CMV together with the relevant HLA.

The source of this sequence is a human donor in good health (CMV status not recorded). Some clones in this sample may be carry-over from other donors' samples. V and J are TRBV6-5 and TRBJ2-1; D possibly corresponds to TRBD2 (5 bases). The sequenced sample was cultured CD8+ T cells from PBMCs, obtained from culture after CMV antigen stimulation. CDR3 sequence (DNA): TGTGCCAGCAGTTACTTCTTCGGGGATGAGCAGTTCTTC. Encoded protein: CASSYFFGDEQFF.